This TCR beta chain stems from a study of shared clonotypes between healthy human individuals. Study-level points and caveats: Naive subsets usually exceeded memory subsets in estimated richness. Clonotypes that were shared across a handful of donors made up around 4.6% of naive CD4 clonotypes.

Partitioning of CD4+ cells yielded a CD45RA+ naive subset and a CD45RA-negative memory subset. The CDR3 loop spans 15 amino acids. Germline CDR1 is SQVTM and CDR2 is ANQGSEA. The ends were cut back, 6 bases at V and 3 bases at J, with 17 bases in the middle. TCRdb's table, derived via immunoSEQ multiplex PCR, lists solely in-frame clones and lacks some. The sample holds around 1,100,000 clones, roughly 80% seen once. About this clone: Its specificity is not known.

The specimen sequenced was memory CD4+ T cells from PBMCs. The sample's subset: CD45RA-negative fraction. V gene TRBV29-1 combines with J gene TRBJ1-4; no clear D. This receptor was obtained from a young man in good health. Some clones in this sample may be carry-over from other donors' samples. The CDR3 region is CSVARSESPNEKLFF. The CDR3, as DNA: TGCAGCGTCGCCCGGAGTGAGTCTCCTAATGAAAAACTGTTTTTT.